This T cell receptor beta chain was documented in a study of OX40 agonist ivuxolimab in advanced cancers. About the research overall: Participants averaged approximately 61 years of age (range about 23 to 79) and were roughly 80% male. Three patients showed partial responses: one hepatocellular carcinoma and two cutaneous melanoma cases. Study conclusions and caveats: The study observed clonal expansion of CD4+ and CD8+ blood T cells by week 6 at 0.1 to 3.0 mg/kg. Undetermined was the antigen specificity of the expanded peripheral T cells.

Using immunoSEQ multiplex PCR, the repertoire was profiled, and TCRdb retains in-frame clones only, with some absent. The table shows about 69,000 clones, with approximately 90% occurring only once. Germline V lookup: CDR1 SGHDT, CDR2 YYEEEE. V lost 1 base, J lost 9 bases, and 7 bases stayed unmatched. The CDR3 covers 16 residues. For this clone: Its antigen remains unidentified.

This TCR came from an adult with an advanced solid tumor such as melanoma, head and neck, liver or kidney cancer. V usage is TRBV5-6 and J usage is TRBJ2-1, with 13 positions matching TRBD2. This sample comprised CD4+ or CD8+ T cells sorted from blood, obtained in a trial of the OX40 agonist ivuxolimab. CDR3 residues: CASSLRTSGSSSEQFF. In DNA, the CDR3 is TGTGCCAGCAGCTTGAGGACTAGCGGGAGTTCTTCTGAGCAGTTCTTC. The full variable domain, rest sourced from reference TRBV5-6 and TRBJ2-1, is DAGVTQSPTHLIKTRGQQVTLRCSPKSGHDTVSWYQQALGQGPQFIFQYYEEEERQRGNFPDRFSGHQFPNYSSELNVNALLLGDSALYLCASSLRTSGSSSEQFFGPGTRLTVL.